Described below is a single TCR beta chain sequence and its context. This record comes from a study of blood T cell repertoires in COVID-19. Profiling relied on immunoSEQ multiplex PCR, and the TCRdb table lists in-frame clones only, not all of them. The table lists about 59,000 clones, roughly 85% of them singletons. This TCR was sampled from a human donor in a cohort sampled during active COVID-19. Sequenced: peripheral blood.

CDR3 region: CAWSGSYEQYF. In nucleotides, the CDR3 is TGTGCCTGGAGTGGGAGCTACGAGCAGTACTTC. This rearrangement joins TRBV30 to TRBJ2-7; D remains ambiguous. This CDR3 is 11 amino acids long. CDR1 is GTSNPN, CDR2 SVGIG, per germline (reference sequence). The germline V and J ends were trimmed by 1 base and 3 bases, with 4 bases remaining between them.